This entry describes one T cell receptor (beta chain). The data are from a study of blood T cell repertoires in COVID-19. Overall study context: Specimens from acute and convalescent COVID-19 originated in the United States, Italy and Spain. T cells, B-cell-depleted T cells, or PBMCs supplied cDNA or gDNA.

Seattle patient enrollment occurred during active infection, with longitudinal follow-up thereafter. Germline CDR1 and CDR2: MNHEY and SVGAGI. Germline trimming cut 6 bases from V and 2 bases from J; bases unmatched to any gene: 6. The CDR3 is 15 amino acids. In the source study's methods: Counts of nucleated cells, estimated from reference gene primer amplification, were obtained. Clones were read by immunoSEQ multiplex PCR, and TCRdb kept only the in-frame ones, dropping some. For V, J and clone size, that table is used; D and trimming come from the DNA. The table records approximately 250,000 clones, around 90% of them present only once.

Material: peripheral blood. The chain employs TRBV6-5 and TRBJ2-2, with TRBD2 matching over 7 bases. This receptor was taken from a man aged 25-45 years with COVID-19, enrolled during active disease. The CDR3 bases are TGTGCCAGCAGCAGCGGGGAGGTAAACACCGGGGAGCTGTTTTTT. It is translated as CASSSGEVNTGELFF.